This T cell receptor (beta chain) emerged from a study of CD8 T cells in ankylosing spondylitis. Study results and limitations: In peripheral blood, disease-linked CD8+ clones occurred at relatively low frequencies. Reportedly, matched ankylosing spondylitis synovial fluid was significantly enriched for disease-linked clones.

From the 5' RACE reads, TCRdb called clonotypes with MiXCR, one entry per CDR3 protein. This repertoire shows fewer than 250,000 distinct CDR3 sequences, under 12% found once; its top ten account for 2.6%. This clonotype was detected many times. Its antigen is unidentified. The CDR3 loop spans 16 amino acids. The ends lost 3 bases at V and 5 bases at J; junction bases unmatched: 12. Germline V gene data show CDR1 as DFQATT and CDR2 as SNEGSKA (reference sequence). The TCR sequence derives from a male donor with ankylosing spondylitis or in good health (not recorded which). The sequencing input was blood, either unsorted or a sorted T cell fraction (not recorded which). The V call is TRBV20-1, the J call TRBJ2-5; TRBD2 matches 10 bases. This CDR3 reads CSASLPSGGSGETQYF. The CDR3 DNA is TGCAGTGCTAGTTTGCCTAGCGGGGGTTCCGGGGAGACCCAGTACTTC.